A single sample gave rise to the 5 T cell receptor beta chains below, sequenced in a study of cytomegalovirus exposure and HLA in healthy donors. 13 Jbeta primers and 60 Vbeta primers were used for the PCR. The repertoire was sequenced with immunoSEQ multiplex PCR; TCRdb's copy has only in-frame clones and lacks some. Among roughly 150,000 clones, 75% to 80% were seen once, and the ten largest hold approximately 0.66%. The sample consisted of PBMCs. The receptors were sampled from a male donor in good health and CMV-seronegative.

The CDR3 DNA reads as TGTGCCTTCCTAGCCCAGACGCAGTATTTT. This gives the protein CAFLAQTQYF. The chain combines TRBV30 with TRBJ2-3, with D perhaps TRBD2 (5 bases). This CDR3 has 10 residues. Germline V gives CDR1 GTSNPN, CDR2 SVGIG (reference sequence). Trimming removed 7 bases from V and 9 bases from J, with 11 bases in between. Full variable domain (missing parts from reference TRBV30 and TRBJ2-3): SQTIHQWPATLVQPVGSPLSLECTVEGTSNPNLYWYRQAAGRGLQLLFYSVGIGQISSEVPQNLSASRPQDRQFILSSKKLLLSDSGFYLCAFLAQTQYFGPGTRLTVL.

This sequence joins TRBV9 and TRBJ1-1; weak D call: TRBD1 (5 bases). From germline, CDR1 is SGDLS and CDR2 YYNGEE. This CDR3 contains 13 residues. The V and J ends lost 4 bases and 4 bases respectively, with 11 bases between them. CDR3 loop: CASSFTGGTEAFF. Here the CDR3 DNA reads TGTGCCAGCAGCTTTACGGGGGGCACTGAAGCTTTCTTT.

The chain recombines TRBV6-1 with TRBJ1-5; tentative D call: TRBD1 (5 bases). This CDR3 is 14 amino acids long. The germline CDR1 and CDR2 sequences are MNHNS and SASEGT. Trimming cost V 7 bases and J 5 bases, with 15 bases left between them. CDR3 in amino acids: CASTTTRGDQPQHF. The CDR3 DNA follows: TGTGCCAGCACGACAACCCGGGGGGATCAGCCCCAGCATTTT.

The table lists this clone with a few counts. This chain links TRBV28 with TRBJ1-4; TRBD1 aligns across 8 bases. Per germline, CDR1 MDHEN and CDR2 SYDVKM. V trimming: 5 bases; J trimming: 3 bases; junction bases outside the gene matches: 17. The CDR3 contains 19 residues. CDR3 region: CASSVAKFSGGGSNEKLFF. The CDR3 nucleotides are TGTGCCAGCAGTGTCGCTAAGTTCTCAGGGGGCGGCTCTAATGAAAAACTGTTTTTT. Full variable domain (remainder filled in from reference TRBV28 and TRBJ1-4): DVKVTQSSRYLVKRTGEKVFLECVQDMDHENMFWYRQDPGLGLRLIYFSYDVKMKEKGDIPEGYSVSREKKERFSLILESASTNQTSMYLCASSVAKFSGGGSNEKLFFGSGTQLSVL.

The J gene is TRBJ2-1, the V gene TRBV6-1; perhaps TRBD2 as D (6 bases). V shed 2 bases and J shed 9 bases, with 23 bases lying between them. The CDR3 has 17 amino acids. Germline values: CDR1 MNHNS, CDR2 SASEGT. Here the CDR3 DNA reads TGTGCCAGCAGTGAAAGGCCCACGCGGGGATACCGGAGTGAGCAGTTCTTC. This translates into CASSERPTRGYRSEQFF.